This entry is about one TCR beta chain. This record belongs to a study of blood T cell repertoires in COVID-19. Looking at the study overall: The origin of the acute and convalescent COVID-19 samples was the United States, Italy and Spain. T cells, B-cell-depleted T cells, or PBMCs provided the cDNA or gDNA that served as material.

The CDR3 spans 14 residues. Germline trimming cut 3 bases from V and 7 bases from J; bases unmatched to any gene: 5. CDR1 is SGDLS and CDR2 is YYNGEE in the germline V gene. Original handling: Nucleated cell number was recorded as an estimate derived from reference gene primer amplification. TCRdb keeps only in-frame clones here, not all; method: immunoSEQ multiplex PCR. For V, J and clone size, that table is used; D and trimming come from the DNA. Of roughly 100,000 clones detected, around 80% appear once; the ten largest clones hold 18%. This TCR came from a man older than 75 with acute or convalescent COVID-19. The sequenced sample was peripheral blood. The V gene is TRBV9, the J gene TRBJ2-5; 11 bases line up with TRBD1. CDR3 protein: CASSGDRGLATQYF. The CDR3 DNA follows: TGTGCCAGCAGCGGGGACAGGGGGTTAGCGACCCAGTACTTC.